This T cell receptor (beta chain) was captured by sequencing in a study of blood T cell repertoires in COVID-19. In the study overall: In each case, the material was cDNA or gDNA derived from T cells, B-cell-depleted T cells, or PBMCs.

The V segment lost 6 bases and the J segment 2 bases; nucleotides outside the gene matches: 7. The CDR3 covers 15 residues. The germline V gene encodes CDR1 SNHLY and CDR2 FYNNEI. As handled by the study authors: From reference gene primer amplification, estimates of nucleated cell counts were derived. TCRdb keeps only in-frame clones here, not all; method: immunoSEQ multiplex PCR. V, J and clone size are those of that table, while D and trimming were read from the DNA. The repertoire holds more than 200,000 clones, with 75% to 90% as singletons. The origin of this receptor is a man aged 30-40 years with active or convalescent COVID-19. The chain employs TRBV2 and TRBJ2-5; TRBD1 agrees at 9 bases. Sequenced sample: peripheral blood. CDR3 sequence: CASRKDRGFQETQYF. The CDR3 DNA reads TGTGCCAGCAGAAAGGACAGGGGTTTTCAAGAGACCCAGTACTTC.